A selection of T cell receptor beta chains follows, all from one sample in a study of T cells in Graves' hyperthyroidism and ophthalmopathy. Each CDR3 protein is one row after TCRdb ran MiXCR on the multiplex PCR reads. The sample consists of 250,000 to 300,000 distinct CDR3 sequences, roughly 14% of them appearing once. Sequencing was carried out using blood. These receptor sequences come from a woman aged 25 to 39 with Graves' hyperthyroidism that later progressed to Graves' ophthalmopathy. Each CDR3 is given without its conserved first and last residue. D genes are given only for firm matches. Where a row states a size, it is once, few, many or the class of an expanded clone; other rows omit it.

>TRBV4-1|NA|TRBD2
ASSQEGLAKATQY
>TRBV7-9|few|TRBD1
ASSQGVESTGELF
>TRBV7-2|many|TRBD2
ASSSGLAGVGIQY
>TRBV20-1|many|NA
SARKGGQANTEAF
>TRBV6-1|many|NA
ASRYTGGPEAF
>TRBV27|few|NA
ASTFSGANNEQF
>TRBV19|NA|TRBD1
ASSPRTGPDNQPQH
>TRBV18|many|NA
ASSEDSNTGELF
>TRBV5-5|NA|NA
ASSHTRRDQETQC
>TRBV6-2/TRBV6-3|NA|TRBD1
ASSQQGQVDTQY
>TRBV28|many|NA
ASSPPSGQGGRAY
>TRBV20-1|NA|NA
SARAADQGADTQY
>TRBV4-3|NA|NA
ANSQDWTGNQPQH
>TRBV9|NA|NA
ASSVDPGQRADTQY
>TRBV7-9|many|NA
ASSLGPGGADYEQY
>TRBV19|NA|NA
ATMTWDYEQY
>TRBV4-3|NA|NA
ASSQDHGITNEKLF
>TRBV20-1|NA|TRBD2
SARAFGLAGLGGELF
>TRBV5-1|many|NA
ASRPGLIVGYEQY
>TRBV19|few|NA
ASSPGGTALRRSQH
>TRBV2|many|NA
ASSVGLNTGELF
>TRBV18|many|NA
ASSPPRGEGLNIQY
>TRBV27|many|NA
ASSFQGFVDTQY
>TRBV6-4|few|NA
ASMRAAGSNQPQH
>TRBV18|many|TRBD1
ASSPPNGQGTYEQY
>TRBV2|many|TRBD1
ASSRQGVNYGYT
>TRBV4-3|few|NA
ASSQDRYGSGSYNEQF
>TRBV15|NA|NA
ATSSYMRARPSGANVLT
>TRBV19|NA|NA
ASQGPRGELF
>TRBV27|many|NA
ASSFLPRDPTDTQY
>TRBV24-1|NA|NA
ATSDLRGRKEY
>TRBV7-8|many|NA
ASRIDRFSYNEQF
>TRBV27|many|NA
ASSLDGGQAYNEQF
>TRBV19|many|NA
ASSIIGDSEAF
>TRBV7-2|many|NA
ASSSQQGLGTDTQY
>TRBV27|many|TRBD2
ASKIGLAGVAEQY
>TRBV6-1|NA|TRBD1
ASRTGGGEQY
>TRBV12-3/TRBV12-4|many|NA
ASSWGIMTEAF
>TRBV12-3/TRBV12-4|many|TRBD1
ASSLKGVFGTGKTGEQY
>TRBV20-1|many|TRBD1
SARRQGGNEQF
>TRBV12-3/TRBV12-4|many|TRBD1
ASSFGTGNYGYT
>TRBV20-1|many|NA
SAQEVKLYGEQY
>TRBV18|few|NA
ASSPPPGLHQYEQY
>TRBV7-2|many|TRBD1
ASSLSGTASYEQY
>TRBV10-3|many|TRBD2
AIRGLAGGYNEQF
>TRBV7-8|many|NA
ASSLRVQAGETQY
>TRBV3-1|many|NA
ASSQLGSGHEQF
>TRBV6-5|many|NA
ASSYSSGGAYEQY
>TRBV27|many|TRBD1
ASSLRGTGGLNTEAF
>TRBV7-7|few|NA
ASSSNPGDTQY
>TRBV7-2|NA|NA
ASSLGWAGVDTIY
>TRBV20-1|many|TRBD2
SAPQLSRERGETQY
>TRBV6-1|many|NA
ASAGSGVSTTEAF
>TRBV2|NA|TRBD1
ASGTGAIGELF
>TRBV6-2/TRBV6-3|NA|NA
ASSYSRLVPYDEQY
>TRBV29-1|NA|TRBD1
SVEETGTGGNEQY